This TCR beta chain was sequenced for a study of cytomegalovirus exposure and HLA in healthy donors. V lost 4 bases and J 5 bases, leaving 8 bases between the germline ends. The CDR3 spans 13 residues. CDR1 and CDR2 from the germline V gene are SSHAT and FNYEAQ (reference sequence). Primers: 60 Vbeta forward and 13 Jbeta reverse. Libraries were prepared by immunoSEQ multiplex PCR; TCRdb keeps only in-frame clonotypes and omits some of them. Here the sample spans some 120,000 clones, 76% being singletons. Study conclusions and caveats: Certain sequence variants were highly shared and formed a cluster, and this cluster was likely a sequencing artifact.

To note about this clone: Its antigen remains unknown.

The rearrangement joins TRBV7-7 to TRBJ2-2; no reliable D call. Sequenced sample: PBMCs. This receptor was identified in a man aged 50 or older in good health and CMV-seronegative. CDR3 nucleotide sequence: TGTGCCAGCAGCTCTACGGTAACCGGGGAGCTGTTTTTT. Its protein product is CASSSTVTGELFF.